This T cell receptor beta chain was identified in a study of T-cell reconstitution after alpha-beta-depleted transplantation in children (dated by TCRdb to 2015 to 2016). With respect to the entire study: Using TCR repertoire profiling, the study quantitatively followed how T-cell immune reconstitution unfolded in children after TCRalphabeta/CD19-depleted allogeneic hematopoietic cell transplantation.

In regard to this clonotype: There is no known antigen for this receptor. Within one base of it there is no much larger clone, and no base qualities were kept.

According to the germline V gene (reference sequence), CDR1 reads SGHKS and CDR2 reads YYEKEE. The CDR3 sequence holds 14 residues, the cysteine and phenylalanine included. Of all the DNA, just the CDR3 is kept, 42 bases in frame from base 1. V has 0 bases trimmed and J has 7 bases trimmed; junction bases matching no gene number 5. The library was prepared using PCR. Sequencing relied on an Illumina HiSeq 2500. Molecular barcoding was employed in the preparation of TCR libraries, with unique molecular identifiers being used to normalize TCRbeta repertoire quantification. Using fastp trimming at Q25 and MiXCR clonotype assembly, TCRdb reanalyzed the public sequencing data and kept in-frame beta chains. When rows share a CDR3 protein, they turn into one entry using the most common DNA and genes. Recorded for this sample are about 690,000 distinct CDR3 sequences; 15% to 20% of them occurred a single time. The ten largest clonotypes hold 0.9% to 1.2% of the sample.

The receptor was isolated from a human donor who donated a stem cell graft to a child with acute myeloid leukemia. The sample here was PBMCs from the stem cell graft donor, taken from the stem cell graft. The V gene is TRBV5-5 and the J gene is TRBJ1-1, with 8 central nucleotides matching TRBD1. The nucleotide sequence reads as follows: TGTGCCAGCAGCTTGGTCCAGGGGGCGGTTGAAGCTTTCTTT. Protein translation: CASSLVQGAVEAFF.